The 3 T cell receptor beta chains given below trace back to one sample, sequenced in a study of identical twins. Via MiXCR, TCRdb re-called the 5' RACE reads, giving one row per CDR3 protein. In the table there are 690,000 or so distinct CDR3 sequences, about 9.4% of which are singletons. The same data also went into a second study, on yellow fever vaccine responses in identical twins.

The specimen sequenced was PBMCs. The source is a woman between 18 and 29 years old in good health.

This clonotype was seen repeatedly, ten times or more. The chain recombines TRBV6-5 with TRBJ2-1; TRBD1 is a possible D gene (5 bases). The CDR3 sequence is 16 residues long. Germline values: CDR1 MNHEY, CDR2 SVGAGI. The germline V and J ends were trimmed by 5 bases and 3 bases, with 17 bases remaining between them. The CDR3: CASSNKGNRVYNEQFF. The CDR3 DNA sequence: TGTGCCAGCAGTAACAAGGGGAATCGGGTCTACAATGAGCAGTTCTTC.

The chain uses TRBV7-3 and TRBJ1-2, with 7 nucleotides matching TRBD1. V gave up 5 bases and J gave up 4 bases; unmatched junction bases: 7. CDR3 length equals 14 residues. Germline CDR1 and CDR2: SGHTA and FQGTGA. The CDR3 spells CASSPRQGVYGYTF. In DNA, the CDR3 is TGTGCCAGCAGCCCGAGACAGGGAGTCTATGGCTACACCTTC.

DNA of the CDR3: TGTGCCAGCAGTTTGAGATCAGGGGGCCTCTACAATGAGCAGTTCTTC. Encoded protein: CASSLRSGGLYNEQFF. The rearrangement links TRBV28 to TRBJ2-1, with 8 bases fitting TRBD1. This CDR3 has 16 residues. The V segment lost 3 bases and the J segment 3 bases; nucleotides outside the gene matches: 7. Per germline, CDR1 MDHEN and CDR2 SYDVKM.